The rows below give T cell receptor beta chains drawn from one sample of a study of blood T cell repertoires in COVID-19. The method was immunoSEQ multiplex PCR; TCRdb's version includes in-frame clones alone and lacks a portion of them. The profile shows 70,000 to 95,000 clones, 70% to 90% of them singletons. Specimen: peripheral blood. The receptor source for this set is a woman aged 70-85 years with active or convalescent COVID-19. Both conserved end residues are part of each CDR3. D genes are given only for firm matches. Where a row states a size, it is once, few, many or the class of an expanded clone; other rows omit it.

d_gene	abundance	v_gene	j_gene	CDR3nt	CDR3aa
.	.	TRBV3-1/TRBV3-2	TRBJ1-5	TGTGCCAGCAGCCAAATGGCTGTCAGCAATCAGCCCCAGCATTTT	CASSQMAVSNQPQHF
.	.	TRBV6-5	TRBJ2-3	TGTGCCAGCACCGGAGGAGGTACGCAGTATTTT	CASTGGGTQYF
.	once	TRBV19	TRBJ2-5	TGTGCCAGTAGTATGGCGGGAAAAGAGAGCCAGTACTTC	CASSMAGKESQYF
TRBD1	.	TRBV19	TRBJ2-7	TGTGCCAGTAGTATAGTATTAGGACAGGGGAACGAGCAGTACTTC	CASSIVLGQGNEQYF
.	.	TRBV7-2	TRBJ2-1	TGTGCCAGCAGCCTCCGGGGACGAACCCGGGGGAATGAGCAGTTCTTC	CASSLRGRTRGNEQFF
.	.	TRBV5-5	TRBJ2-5	TGTGCCAGCAGCCTCGACTGGCACCAAGAGACCCAGTACTTC	CASSLDWHQETQYF
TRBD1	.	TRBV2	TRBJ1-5	TGTGCCAGCCAAACAGGGGGGAGCAATCAGCCCCAGCATTTT	CASQTGGSNQPQHF
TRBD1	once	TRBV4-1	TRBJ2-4	TGCGCCAGCAGCCACTTACCAGGGGGCTACATTCAGTACTTC	CASSHLPGGYIQYF
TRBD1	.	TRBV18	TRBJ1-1	TGTGCCAGCTCAGCGAGACAGGGGAACACTGAAGCTTTCTTT	CASSARQGNTEAFF
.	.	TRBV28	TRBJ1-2	TGTGCCAGCCGGGAGCCTAACTATGGCTACACCTTC	CASREPNYGYTF
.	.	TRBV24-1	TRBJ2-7	TGTGCCACCAGTGATCCCAGGGGCCCGGACGAGCAGTACTTC	CATSDPRGPDEQYF
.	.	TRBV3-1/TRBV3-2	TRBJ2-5	TGTGCCAGCAGCCCAGCGAGACTACCCCAAGAGACCCAGTACTTC	CASSPARLPQETQYF
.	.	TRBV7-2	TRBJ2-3	TGTGCCAGCACCCTAATCGGCACAGATACGCAGTATTTT	CASTLIGTDTQYF
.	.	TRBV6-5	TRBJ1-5	TGTGCCAGCAGTTACTCCCAGGGTGCGCAGCCCCAGCATTTT	CASSYSQGAQPQHF
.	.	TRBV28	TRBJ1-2	TGTGCCAGCAGTTCCAGACGGGACTATGGCTACACCTTC	CASSSRRDYGYTF
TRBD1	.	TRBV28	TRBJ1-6	TGTGCCAGCAGTTTAAACTCCGGGACAGAAATCTATAATTCACCCCTCCACTTT	CASSLNSGTEIYNSPLHF
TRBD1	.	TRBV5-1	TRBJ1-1	TGCGCCAGCAGCTTGGACAGGGGGCCCTTTACTGAAGCTTTCTTT	CASSLDRGPFTEAFF
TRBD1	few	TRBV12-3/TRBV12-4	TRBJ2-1	TGTGCCAGCACCGGACAGGACTACAATGAGCAGTTCTTC	CASTGQDYNEQFF
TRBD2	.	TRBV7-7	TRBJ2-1	TGTGCCGTGGGGGGGTCCTACAATGAGCAGTTCTTC	CAVGGSYNEQFF
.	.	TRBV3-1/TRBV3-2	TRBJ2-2	TGTGCCAGCAGCCCGGACTATATCAACACCGGGGAGCTGTTTTTT	CASSPDYINTGELFF
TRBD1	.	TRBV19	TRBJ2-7	TGTGCCAGTAGGAGACAGGGGAACGAGCAGTACTTC	CASRRQGNEQYF
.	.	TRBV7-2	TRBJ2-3	TGTGCCAGCAGCTTACGGACAGGAGGGGATACGCAGTATTTT	CASSLRTGGDTQYF
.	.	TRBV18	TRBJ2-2	TGTGCCAGCTCACCATCACAGGGAACCGGGGAGCTGTTTTTT	CASSPSQGTGELFF
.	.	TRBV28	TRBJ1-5	TGTGCCAGTGAACTTGCGGGGGAGATTCGTGAGCCCCAGCATTTT	CASELAGEIREPQHF
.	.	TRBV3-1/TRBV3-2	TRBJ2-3	TGTGCCAGCAGCCAAGTAACGGGGGAACCCACAGATACGCAGTATTTT	CASSQVTGEPTDTQYF
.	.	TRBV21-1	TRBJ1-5	TGTGCCAGCAATTGGGAGGATAGCAATCAGCCCCAGCATTTT	CASNWEDSNQPQHF
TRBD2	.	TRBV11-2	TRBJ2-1	TGTGCCAGCAGCTTGACTAGCGGGGGGAAGGGTTCCTACAATGAGCAGTTCTTC	CASSLTSGGKGSYNEQFF
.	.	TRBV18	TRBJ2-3	TGTGCCAGCTCACCACGGCAGGGGCAAACAGATACGCAGTATTTT	CASSPRQGQTDTQYF
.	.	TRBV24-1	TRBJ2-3	TGTGCCACCAGGGAAACAGGGTCAGATACGCAGTATTTT	CATRETGSDTQYF
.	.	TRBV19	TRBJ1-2	TGTGCCAGTAGTATCGGACGGGACATCTTTAACTATGGCTACACCTTC	CASSIGRDIFNYGYTF
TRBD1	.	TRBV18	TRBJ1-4	TGTGCCAGCTCACAAAGGACAGGGTCGGATGAAAAACTGTTTTTT	CASSQRTGSDEKLFF
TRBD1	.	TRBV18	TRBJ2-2	TGTGCCAGCTCACCACCCAAACAGGGGGTCGCGACCACCGGGGAGCTGTTTTTT	CASSPPKQGVATTGELFF
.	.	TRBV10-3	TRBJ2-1	TGTGCCATCAGCCAAGCAGGGGTACGGAATGAGCAGCTCTTC	CAISQAGVRNEQLF
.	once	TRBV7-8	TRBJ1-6	TGTGCCAGCAGCTTAGACTCTGGTAATTCACCCCTCCACTTT	CASSLDSGNSPLHF
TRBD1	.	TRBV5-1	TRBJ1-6	TGCGCCAGCAGCTTGGAACCGACAGGGAATAATTCACCCCTCCACTTT	CASSLEPTGNNSPLHF
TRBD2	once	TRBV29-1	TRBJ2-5	TGCAGCGGGGTTCGGGGGGGCCGAGAGACCCAGTACTTC	CSGVRGGRETQYF
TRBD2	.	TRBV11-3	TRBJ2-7	TGTGCCAGCAGCTTAAGGACTAGCGGGGGTTCCTACGAGCAGTACTTC	CASSLRTSGGSYEQYF
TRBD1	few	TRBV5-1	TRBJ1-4	TGCGCCAGCAGCCATAGGACAGGGAATGAAAAACTGTTTTTT	CASSHRTGNEKLFF
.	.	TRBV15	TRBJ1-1	TGTGCCACCAGCGGCACCTGGGGGGGGGTTAGTACTGAAGCTTTCTTT	CATSGTWGGVSTEAFF
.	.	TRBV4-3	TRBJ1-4	TGCGCCAGCAGCCAAGGGATGTGGGGGAGGGGGGAAAAACTGTTTTTT	CASSQGMWGRGEKLFF
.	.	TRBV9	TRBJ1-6	TGTGCCAGCAGCTCTCGGGGCGCGGGGGGGAATTCACCCCTCCACTTT	CASSSRGAGGNSPLHF
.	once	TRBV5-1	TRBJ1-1	TGCGCCAGCAGCCCACAGGGAAGAAACACTGAAGCTTTCTTT	CASSPQGRNTEAFF